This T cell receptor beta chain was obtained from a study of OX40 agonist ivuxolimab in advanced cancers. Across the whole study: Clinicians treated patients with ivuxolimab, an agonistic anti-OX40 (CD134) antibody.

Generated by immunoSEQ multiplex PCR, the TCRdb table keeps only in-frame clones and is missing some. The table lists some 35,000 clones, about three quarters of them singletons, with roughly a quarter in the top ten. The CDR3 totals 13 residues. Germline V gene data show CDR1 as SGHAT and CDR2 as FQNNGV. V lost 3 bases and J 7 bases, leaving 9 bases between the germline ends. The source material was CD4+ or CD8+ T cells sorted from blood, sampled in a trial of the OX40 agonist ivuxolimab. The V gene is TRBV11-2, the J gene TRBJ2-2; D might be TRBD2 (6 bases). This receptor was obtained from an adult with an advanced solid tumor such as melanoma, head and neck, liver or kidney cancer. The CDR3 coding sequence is TGTGCCAGCAGCTTGGGGGGAATCGGGGAGCTGTTTTTT. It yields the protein CASSLGGIGELFF.